This T cell receptor (beta chain) was observed in a study of tumor-infiltrating lymphocytes in primary liver carcinoma (TCRdb year 2017). Study-level background: The five patients, three men and two women aged 30 to 69 years, had hepatocellular carcinoma (four) or combined HCC and intrahepatic cholangiocarcinoma (one). TCRbeta repertoire sequencing covered 35 specimens from 5 patients: 25 or so tumor regions, 5 adjacent noncancerous liver tissues and 5 peripheral blood samples. Tumors of the five patients were stage T1-T3 N0M0 with maximum diameters of roughly 4.2 to 11 cm. Agilent mRNA microarray profiling was performed on the approximately 26 tumor region samples to relate TCRbeta repertoire diversity to the local molecular phenotype. High reproducibility was observed for the technical replicate repertoires, with mean shared-clone rates about 0.92 and correlation coefficients above 0.95. Across five regions of each liver tumor, along with adjacent normal tissue and blood, the study brought together TCRbeta repertoire sequencing, expression microarrays and whole-exome sequencing. Samples yielded roughly 3.65 to 7.13 million productive TCRbeta reads; read depth did not differ significantly between tissue types.

Measured from the cysteine to the phenylalanine, the CDR3 is 13 residues long. The DNA shown is the 39-base CDR3, in frame from base 1. V sheds 5 bases and J sheds 2 bases, leaving 10 bases between their ends. Looking up the germline V gene yields CDR1 SGHRS and CDR2 YFSETQ. To note about this clonotype: No cognate antigen has been identified for it. A read error may explain this, as a much larger clone is one base away.

A constant-region primer and ProtoScript II reverse transcriptase were used to reverse-transcribe TCRbeta-specific cDNA from roughly 500 ng total RNA. Three nested multiplex PCR rounds, following a slightly modified ARM-PCR procedure, were used to build the TCRbeta libraries. Each of the first two PCR rounds ran for about 10 cycles and used multiplex TRBV1-TRBV30 forward primers together with a Cbeta reverse primer. Sample barcodes and Illumina adapters were added in a final 25-cycle PCR with Deep VentR polymerase. Before sequencing, amplicons of 200-500 bp were purified from gel using a QIAquick gel extraction kit. TCRbeta amplicons were sequenced on an Illumina HiSeq 2500 with 250-bp paired-end reads. The authors processed their data as follows. Trimmomatic v0.33 was used to quality-trim the reads, and FLASH v1.2.11 was used to merge paired reads so that full CDR3 sequences could be recovered. MiGEC v1.2.1b assigned V, D and J germline segments to the rearranged TCRbeta sequences. Clonotype statistics and Shannon-Wiener diversity indices were computed with VDJtools v1.0.0. To cut down on sampling bias, every analysis after diversity analysis relied on just the 250 most abundant clonotypes from each sample. TCRdb trimmed the raw reads at Q25, called clones with MiXCR and kept productive beta chains. Every distinct CDR3 protein forms one entry, paired with its most common genes and DNA. These V and J calls derive from TCRdb rather than the authors' analysis. For this sample the table gives 90,000 to 100,000 distinct CDR3 sequences, of which more than 65% were detected only once. The top ten constitute 9.5% to 10% of the sample.

Broad study findings and their caveats: Consistent with antigen-driven expansion, pairs of tumor regions showed higher repertoire overlap (mean roughly 35%) than either tumor-adjacent pairs (about 17%) or tumor-blood pairs (roughly 15%). Only the TCR beta chain was sequenced, so true repertoire diversity is likely underestimated because unpaired alpha chains were not captured. Compared with blood, tumors had a significantly larger share of the repertoire taken up by the top 250 clones (p = 0.039). Since the samples were bulk and unsorted, there was no way to compare CD4+ and CD8+ T cell repertoires. Only roughly 7-24% of top clones appeared in all five regions of a tumor, which suggests that tumor-infiltrating T cells are spatially heterogeneous. The study included only four to six patients, and the authors note findings should be validated in a larger study.

Total RNA and DNA were co-extracted without cell sorting from 20-30 mg of bulk tissue using the AllPrep DNA/RNA mini kit. Roughly five patients with histopathologically diagnosed primary liver carcinoma underwent surgical resection in China between November 2015 and March 2016. Patients had chronic HBV infection and were treatment-naive at sampling. Each tumor was sampled at five spatially separated regions: the superior, inferior, left-lateral and right-lateral poles and the tumor centre. According to histology, viable tumor cells made up more than 80% of every tumor sample. Each fresh piece of tumor and adjacent tissue was cut in two, with one half stored in RNAlater at -80 degrees C and the other half sent for histology.

This TCR derives from a woman in her sixties with primary liver carcinoma and hepatitis B virus infection. Sample: liver tumor tissue from sampling region 5. This specimen's cell subset or site label, per the study, means: tumor region T5, tumor centre. In this chain, TRBV5-1 is recombined with TRBJ1-2, and perhaps TRBD1 as D gene, on 5 matching bases. The DNA sequence is TGCGCCAGCAGGCCCGAGGGGAACTATGGCTACACCTTC. Translated, this gives CASRPEGNYGYTF.